The 8 T cell receptor beta chains below come from one sample, sequenced in a study of tumor-infiltrating lymphocytes in primary liver carcinoma. The investigators made TCR beta cDNA from approximately 0.5 ug total RNA, using a constant-region primer. The TCR beta library was amplified through three nested multiplex PCR rounds in a modified ARM-PCR procedure. TRBV1-TRBV30 forward and Cbeta reverse primers drove the first two roughly 10-cycle rounds. In TCRdb, the multiplex PCR reads were re-called with MiXCR into one record per CDR3 protein. The sample lists more than 55,000 distinct CDR3 sequences; 65% to 80% were seen once. Scientists recovered RNA and DNA together from around 20-30 mg of unsorted bulk tissue. Sequenced sample: liver tumor tissue from sampling region 2. Subset indicated: tumor region T2, inferior pole. These receptors all stem from a man in his forties with primary liver carcinoma and hepatitis B virus infection.

The chain links TRBV4-1 to TRBJ2-7; D is unresolved. This CDR3 contains 15 residues. Germline CDR1 MGHRA, CDR2 YSYEKL. V was trimmed by 4 bases and J by 2 bases, leaving 15 bases between them. The CDR3 DNA sequence: TGCGCCAGCAGCCCTATAGATGAACCGCCCTACGAGCAGTACTTC. Translation gives CASSPIDEPPYEQYF.

Remarks on this clonotype: Because the CDR3 is missing its conserved closing phenylalanine or tryptophan, this is likely a read error. The DNA is omitted, as the CDR3 cannot be located on it reliably, and the CDR3 follows TCRdb's listing. The chain is built from TRBV11-2 and TRBJ2-2. The length of the CDR3 is 15 amino acids, counting both ends. Germline V CDR1 and CDR2: SGHAT, FQNNGV. CDR3 residues: CASSLATGNTGEPFL.

As concerns this clonotype: Compared with germline, one end of the junction differs, possibly owing to a read error. This chain connects TRBV29-1 to TRBJ2-7; possibly TRBD2 for D (6 bases). The CDR3 sequence is 13 residues long. The germline gives CDR1 SQVTM, CDR2 ANQGSEA. For the CDR3, the DNA is TGTAGCGCTACATGGGAGGCCTCCTACGAGCAGTACTTC. Translation: CSATWEASYEQYF.

This clonotype showed up just a few times. V gene TRBV11-2 combines with J gene TRBJ2-7; D is possibly TRBD1 (6 bases). The germline V gene has CDR1 SGHAT and CDR2 FQNNGV. Trimming removed 5 bases from V and 2 bases from J, with 16 bases in between. This CDR3 spans 15 amino acids. The CDR3 DNA sequence: TGTGCCAGCAGCGGAGGACAGCTACCTCCCTACGAGCAGTACTTC. Residues: CASSGGQLPPYEQYF.

To note about this clonotype: Germline and junction disagree at one end, which may indicate a read error. The CDR3 coding sequence is TGTGCCAGAAGTGGACAAGTGGAGGTGGAGACCCAGCACTTC. Protein sequence: CARSGQVEVETQHF. This chain connects TRBV11-1 to TRBJ2-5; D possibly matches TRBD1 or TRBD2 (5 bases each). The CDR3 totals 14 residues. Germline V gene lookup returns CDR1 SGHAT and CDR2 FQDESV (reference sequence).

The sample holds a few counts of this clonotype. Germline is not matched at one junction end, which may reflect a read error. The chain combines TRBV29-1 with TRBJ2-7, with D unresolved. The CDR3 runs 13 residues. CDR1 and CDR2 from the germline V gene are SQVTM and ANQGSEA. CDR3 coding DNA: TGCGGCGTTGGAAGTGCCATAACTTACGAGCAGTACTTC. It is translated as CGVGSAITYEQYF.

The count of this clonotype is one. A read error is likely, as this CDR3 ends without the conserved phenylalanine or tryptophan. The chain links TRBV10-3 to TRBJ2-5; TRBD2 aligns across 10 bases. CDR1 and CDR2 (germline): ENHRY, SYGVKD. The CDR3 is made up of 14 amino acids. The CDR3 DNA follows: TGTGCTATCGGAGCGGGAGGGCCCGGGGAGACCCAGTACTCC. It encodes CAIGAGGPGETQYS.

Turning to this clonotype: In this CDR3 the conserved last residue, phenylalanine or tryptophan, is missing, so a read error is likely. The V and J genes are TRBV6-6 and TRBJ2-1, with 9 bases that match TRBD2. The CDR3 has 14 residues. Germline V CDR1 and CDR2: MNHNY, SVGAGI (reference sequence). For the CDR3, the DNA is TGTGCCAGCAGTTTAGCGGGAGCCTCAAATGATCAGTTCTCC. It encodes CASSLAGASNDQFS.